Here is one T cell receptor beta chain with its context. The record originates from a study of blood T cell repertoires in COVID-19. The junction had 6 bases not matched to a gene; V was cut back by 0 bases and J by 0 bases. Looked up from germline, CDR1 is LGHNA and CDR2 is YSLEER. The CDR3 spans 18 residues. The data were produced by immunoSEQ multiplex PCR, yet TCRdb's version contains in-frame clones alone and is incomplete. The sample carries 55,000 to 70,000 clones, more than 90% recorded once. The sequence was collected from a human donor in a cohort sampled during active COVID-19. The sample consisted of peripheral blood. The chain carries TRBV4-3 and TRBJ2-2; TRBD2 aligns across 8 bases. The CDR3: CASSQEFLLAANTGELFF. CDR3 coding DNA: TGCGCCAGCAGCCAAGAGTTCCTACTAGCGGCGAACACCGGGGAGCTGTTTTTT.